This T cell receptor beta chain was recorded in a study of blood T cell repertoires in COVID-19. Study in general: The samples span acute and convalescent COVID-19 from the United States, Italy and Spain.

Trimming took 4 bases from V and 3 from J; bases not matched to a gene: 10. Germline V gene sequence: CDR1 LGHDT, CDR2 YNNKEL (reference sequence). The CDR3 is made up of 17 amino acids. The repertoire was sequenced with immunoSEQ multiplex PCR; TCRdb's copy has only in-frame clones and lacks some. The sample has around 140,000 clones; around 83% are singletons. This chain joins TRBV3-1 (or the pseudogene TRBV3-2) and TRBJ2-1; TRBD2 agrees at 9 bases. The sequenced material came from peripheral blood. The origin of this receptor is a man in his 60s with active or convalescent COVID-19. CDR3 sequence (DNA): TGTGCCAGCAGCCTGGGCGGGCTAGCGGGGAGCTACAATGAGCAGTTCTTC. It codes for CASSLGGLAGSYNEQFF.